This TCR beta chain derives from a study of T cell changes during pregnancy in multiple sclerosis. Sequencing was performed with immunoSEQ multiplex PCR; in TCRdb, only in-frame clones are kept and a portion is missing. Of roughly 76,000 clones in the sample, around 90% were seen once. In germline, CDR1 is SGHVS, CDR2 FQNEAQ. The CDR3 has 19 amino acids. Unmatched junction bases numbered 13, after V lost 1 base and J lost 4 bases. The material sequenced was CD4+ T cells from peripheral blood mononuclear cells, taken in the second trimester of pregnancy. This receptor was taken from a female donor with multiple sclerosis, enrolled in a pregnancy study. The rearrangement links TRBV7-8 to TRBJ1-2; 12 bases line up with TRBD1. The CDR3: CASSLVVSGTGGAGYGYTF. The CDR3 coding sequence is TGTGCCAGCAGCTTAGTCGTTTCGGGGACAGGGGGCGCTGGCTATGGCTACACCTTC.